This T cell receptor (beta chain) was captured by sequencing in a study of technical replicates of blood from a handful of donors. With 4 bases clipped from V and 8 bases from J, the junction kept 13 bases outside the gene matches. The CDR3 has 16 residues. From germline, CDR1 is LNHDA and CDR2 SQIVND (reference sequence). Sequencing used immunoSEQ multiplex PCR; TCRdb keeps in-frame clones, though not all of them. The data show approximately 64,000 clones, more than 75% seen once. The source of this sequence is a human donor in good health. Some clones in this sample may be carry-over from other donors' samples. The sample comprised PBMCs. The chain is built from TRBV19 and TRBJ1-4; TRBD1 matches at 7 bases. The CDR3 nucleotides read TGTGCCAGTAGTACCTGGGGACAGAGAGGTGTCGAAAAACTGTTTTTT. This sequence encodes CASSTWGQRGVEKLFF.